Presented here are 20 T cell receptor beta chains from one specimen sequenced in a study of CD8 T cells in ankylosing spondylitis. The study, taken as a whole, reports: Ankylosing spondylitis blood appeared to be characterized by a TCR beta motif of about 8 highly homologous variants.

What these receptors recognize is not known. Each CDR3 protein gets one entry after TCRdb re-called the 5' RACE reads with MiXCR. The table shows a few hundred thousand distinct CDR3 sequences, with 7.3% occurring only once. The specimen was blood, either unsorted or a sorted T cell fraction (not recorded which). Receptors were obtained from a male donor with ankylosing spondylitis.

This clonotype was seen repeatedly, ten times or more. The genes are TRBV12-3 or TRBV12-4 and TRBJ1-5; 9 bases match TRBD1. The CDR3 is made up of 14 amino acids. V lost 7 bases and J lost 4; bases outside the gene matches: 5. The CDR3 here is CASTLGQGNQPQHF. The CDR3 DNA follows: TGTGCCAGCACCCTCGGACAGGGGAATCAGCCCCAGCATTTT.

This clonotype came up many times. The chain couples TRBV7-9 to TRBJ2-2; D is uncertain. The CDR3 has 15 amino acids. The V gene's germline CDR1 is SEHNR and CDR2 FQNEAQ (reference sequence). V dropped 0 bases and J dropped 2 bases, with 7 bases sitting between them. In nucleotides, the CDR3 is TGTGCCAGCAGCTTAGCTCATCTTAACACCGGGGAGCTGTTTTTT. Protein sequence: CASSLAHLNTGELFF.

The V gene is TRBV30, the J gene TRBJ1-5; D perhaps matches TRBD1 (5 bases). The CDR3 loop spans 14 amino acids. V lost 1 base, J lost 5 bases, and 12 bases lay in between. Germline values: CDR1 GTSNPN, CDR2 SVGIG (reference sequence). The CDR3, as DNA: TGTGCCTGGAGTGGTGGCAGGGTCGATCAGCCCCAGCATTTT. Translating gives CAWSGGRVDQPQHF. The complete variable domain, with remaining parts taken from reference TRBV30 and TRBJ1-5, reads SQTIHQWPATLVQPVGSPLSLECTVEGTSNPNLYWYRQAAGRGLQLLFYSVGIGQISSEVPQNLSASRPQDRQFILSSKKLLLSDSGFYLCAWSGGRVDQPQHFGDGTRLSIL.

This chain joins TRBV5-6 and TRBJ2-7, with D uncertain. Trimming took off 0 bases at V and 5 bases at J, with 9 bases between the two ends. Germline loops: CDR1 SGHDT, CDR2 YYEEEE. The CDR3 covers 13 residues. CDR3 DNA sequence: TGTGCCAGCAGCTTGGGCGGTCTGGACGAGCAGTACTTC. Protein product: CASSLGGLDEQYF.

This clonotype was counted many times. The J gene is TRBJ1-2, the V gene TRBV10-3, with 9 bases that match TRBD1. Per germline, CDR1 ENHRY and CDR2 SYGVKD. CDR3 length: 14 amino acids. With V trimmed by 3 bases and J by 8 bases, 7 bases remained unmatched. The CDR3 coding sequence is TGTGCCATCAGTGAAGGGGACAGGGCCGGCGGCTACACCTTC. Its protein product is CAISEGDRAGGYTF.

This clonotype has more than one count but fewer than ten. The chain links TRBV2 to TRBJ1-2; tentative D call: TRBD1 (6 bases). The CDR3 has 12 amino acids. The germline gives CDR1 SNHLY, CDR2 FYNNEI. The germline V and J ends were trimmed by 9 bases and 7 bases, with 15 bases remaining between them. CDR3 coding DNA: TGTGCCAGGTACAGGGTACAACGTGGCTACACCTTC. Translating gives CARYRVQRGYTF.

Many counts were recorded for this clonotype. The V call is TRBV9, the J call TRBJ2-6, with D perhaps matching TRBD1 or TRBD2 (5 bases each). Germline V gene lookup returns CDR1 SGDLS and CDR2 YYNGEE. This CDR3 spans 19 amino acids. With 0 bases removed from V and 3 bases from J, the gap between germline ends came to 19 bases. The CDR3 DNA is TGTGCCAGCAGCGTAGCGAGGGGTAATATCGATAGTGGGGCCAACGTCCTGACTTTC. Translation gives CASSVARGNIDSGANVLTF.

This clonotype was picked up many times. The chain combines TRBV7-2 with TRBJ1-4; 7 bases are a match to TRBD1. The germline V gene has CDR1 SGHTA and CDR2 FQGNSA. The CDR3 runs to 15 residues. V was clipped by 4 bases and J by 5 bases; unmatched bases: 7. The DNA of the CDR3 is TGTGCCAGCAGCTGGGGGACAGTTGTCAATGAAAAACTGTTTTTT. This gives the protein CASSWGTVVNEKLFF.

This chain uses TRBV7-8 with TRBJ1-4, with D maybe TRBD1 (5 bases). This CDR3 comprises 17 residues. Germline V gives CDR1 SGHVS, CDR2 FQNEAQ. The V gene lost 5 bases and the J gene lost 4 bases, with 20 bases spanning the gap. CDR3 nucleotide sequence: TGTGCCAGCAGCCGGCCACCCCTCGACAGCTTTAATGAAAAACTGTTTTTT. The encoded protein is CASSRPPLDSFNEKLFF.

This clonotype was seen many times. The CDR3 bases are TGTGCCAGCAGGGATTACCATGTGGTTACCACAGATACGCAGTATTTT. It translates to CASRDYHVVTTDTQYF. This rearrangement joins TRBV6-1 to TRBJ2-3, with unresolved D. Per germline, CDR1 MNHNS and CDR2 SASEGT. The CDR3 runs to 16 residues. V was pared by 6 bases and J by 2 bases, with 18 bases between.

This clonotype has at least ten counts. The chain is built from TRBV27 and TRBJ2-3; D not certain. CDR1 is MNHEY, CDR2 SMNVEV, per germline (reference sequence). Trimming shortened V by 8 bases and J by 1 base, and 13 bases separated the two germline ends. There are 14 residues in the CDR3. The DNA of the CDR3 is TGTGCCAGCGCCCAGAGAAGGGGCACAGATACGCAGTATTTT. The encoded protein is CASAQRRGTDTQYF.

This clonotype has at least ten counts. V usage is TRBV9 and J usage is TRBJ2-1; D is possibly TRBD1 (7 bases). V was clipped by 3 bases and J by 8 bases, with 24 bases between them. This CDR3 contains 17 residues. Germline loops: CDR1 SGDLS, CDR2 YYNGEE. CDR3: CASSEPKQGRMGDEQFF. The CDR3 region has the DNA TGTGCCAGCAGCGAGCCGAAACAGGGGAGGATGGGAGATGAGCAGTTCTTC.

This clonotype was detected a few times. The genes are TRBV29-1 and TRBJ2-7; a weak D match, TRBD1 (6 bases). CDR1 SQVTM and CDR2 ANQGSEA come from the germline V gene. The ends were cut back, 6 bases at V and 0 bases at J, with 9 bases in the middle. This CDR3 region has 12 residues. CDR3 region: CSVSDSSYEQYF. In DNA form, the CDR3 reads TGCAGCGTCTCGGACAGCTCCTACGAGCAGTACTTC.

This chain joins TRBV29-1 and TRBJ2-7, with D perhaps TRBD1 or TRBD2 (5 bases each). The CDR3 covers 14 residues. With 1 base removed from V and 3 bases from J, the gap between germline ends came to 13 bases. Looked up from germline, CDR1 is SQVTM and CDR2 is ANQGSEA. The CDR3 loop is CSVEGGGLSYEQYF. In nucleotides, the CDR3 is TGCAGCGTTGAAGGGGGCGGACTGAGCTACGAGCAGTACTTC.

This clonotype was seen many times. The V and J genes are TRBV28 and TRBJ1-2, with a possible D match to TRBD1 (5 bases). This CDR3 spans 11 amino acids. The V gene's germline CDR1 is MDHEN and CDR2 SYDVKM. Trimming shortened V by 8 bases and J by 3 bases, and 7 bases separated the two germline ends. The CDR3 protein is CASGAYYGYTF. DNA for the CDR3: TGTGCCAGCGGGGCTTACTATGGCTACACCTTC.

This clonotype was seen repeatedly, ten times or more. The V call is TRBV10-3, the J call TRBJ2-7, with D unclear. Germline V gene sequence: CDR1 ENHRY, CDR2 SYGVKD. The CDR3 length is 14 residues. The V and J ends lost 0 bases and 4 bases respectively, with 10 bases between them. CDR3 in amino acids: CAISESASLYEQYF. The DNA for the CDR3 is TGTGCCATCAGTGAGTCGGCCAGCCTATACGAGCAGTACTTC.

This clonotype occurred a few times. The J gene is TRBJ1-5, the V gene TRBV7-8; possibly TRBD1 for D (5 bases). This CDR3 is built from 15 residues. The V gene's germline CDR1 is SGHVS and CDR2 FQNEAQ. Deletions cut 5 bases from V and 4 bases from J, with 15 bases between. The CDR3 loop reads CASSNGTRLNQPQHF. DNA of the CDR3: TGTGCCAGCAGCAACGGGACCAGATTAAATCAGCCCCAGCATTTT.

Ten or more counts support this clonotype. The CDR3 loop is CASKPTTGGAYGYTYEQYF. Here the CDR3 DNA reads TGTGCCAGCAAACCCACGACAGGGGGCGCTTACGGGTATACCTACGAGCAGTACTTC. The chain couples TRBV2 to TRBJ2-7, with TRBD1 matching over 10 bases. This CDR3 has 19 residues. Germline V gives CDR1 SNHLY, CDR2 FYNNEI. V was clipped by 7 bases and J by 2 bases; unmatched bases: 20.

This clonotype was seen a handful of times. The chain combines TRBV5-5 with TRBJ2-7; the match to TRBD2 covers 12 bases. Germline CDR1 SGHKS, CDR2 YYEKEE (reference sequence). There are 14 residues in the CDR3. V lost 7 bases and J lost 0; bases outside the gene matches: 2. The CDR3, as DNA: TGTGCCAGCCGGACTAGCGGGGCCTCCTACGAGCAGTACTTC. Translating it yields CASRTSGASYEQYF.

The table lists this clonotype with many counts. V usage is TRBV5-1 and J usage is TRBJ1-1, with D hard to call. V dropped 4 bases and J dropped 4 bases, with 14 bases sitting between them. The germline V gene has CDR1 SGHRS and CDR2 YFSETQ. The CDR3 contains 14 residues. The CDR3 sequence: CASSLGQLSTEAFF. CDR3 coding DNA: TGCGCCAGCAGCCTTGGGCAGCTCTCCACTGAAGCTTTCTTT.